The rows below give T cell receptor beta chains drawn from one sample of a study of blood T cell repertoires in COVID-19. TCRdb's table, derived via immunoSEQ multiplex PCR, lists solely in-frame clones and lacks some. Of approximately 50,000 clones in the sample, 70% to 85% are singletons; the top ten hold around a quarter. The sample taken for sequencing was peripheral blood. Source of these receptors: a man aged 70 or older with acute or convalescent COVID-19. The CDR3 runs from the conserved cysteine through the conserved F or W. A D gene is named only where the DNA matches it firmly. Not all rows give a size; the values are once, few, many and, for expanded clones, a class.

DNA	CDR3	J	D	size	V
TGTGCCAGCAGCAAATTGAAGGGGATGAAAAGGTCGGTTGAGCAGTACTTC	CASSKLKGMKRSVEQYF	TRBJ2-7	-	-	TRBV21-1
TGTGCCAGCAGTCCCCGGGACAGCGATTACCAAGAGACCCAGTACTTC	CASSPRDSDYQETQYF	TRBJ2-5	TRBD1	-	TRBV2
TGTGCCAGTAGTATACTGTCGAATGAGCAGTTCTTC	CASSILSNEQFF	TRBJ2-1	-	-	TRBV19
TGTGCCAGCAGCCAGGGGGGGAGGACTGGCTACACCTTC	CASSQGGRTGYTF	TRBJ1-2	-	-	TRBV3-1/TRBV3-2
TGTGCCAGCAGCTCAACAGGGGGCGAATTGCGGCAGTACTTC	CASSSTGGELRQYF	TRBJ2-7	TRBD1	-	TRBV14
TGTGCCAGCAATAAAGGGACAGGGGGTTCGAGGGAGCTGTTTTTT	CASNKGTGGSRELFF	TRBJ2-2	TRBD1	-	TRBV7-2
TGTGCCAGCAGTTTAACCCAACTCTACGAGCAGTACTTC	CASSLTQLYEQYF	TRBJ2-7	-	-	TRBV27
TGTGCCAGCAGCTGGGGGACAGGGGGTAAAGATACGCAGTATTTT	CASSWGTGGKDTQYF	TRBJ2-3	TRBD1	-	TRBV7-9
TGTGCCAGTAGCCCGCAGGGTAGCGGATGGGCAGATACGCAGTATTTT	CASSPQGSGWADTQYF	TRBJ2-3	-	-	TRBV19
TGTGCCAGCAGCTTAGACGGGGGATGGAATTCACCCCTCCACTTT	CASSLDGGWNSPLHF	TRBJ1-6	-	-	TRBV5-4
TGTGCCAGCAGCTTAGTGGGAGGGCCAAATAATTCACCCCTCCACTTT	CASSLVGGPNNSPLHF	TRBJ1-6	-	-	TRBV7-2
TGTGCCAGCAGCCGAAGCCGGGGACTAGAGCAGTTCTTC	CASSRSRGLEQFF	TRBJ2-1	TRBD2	-	TRBV28
TGTGCCAGCAGCCGGGGAGGGTGGGATAATTCACCCCTCCACTTT	CASSRGGWDNSPLHF	TRBJ1-6	-	-	TRBV5-6
TGTGCCATCAGTGGGGCACTAGCGGGAGCCACAGATACGCAGTATTTT	CAISGALAGATDTQYF	TRBJ2-3	TRBD2	-	TRBV10-3
TGTGCCAGCAGCTTGGTATTTGAGACGGGAGGGAACACTGAAGCTTTCTTT	CASSLVFETGGNTEAFF	TRBJ1-1	-	-	TRBV5-6
TGTGCCAGCAGTGTGACCCAGGGGGGCTACACCTTC	CASSVTQGGYTF	TRBJ1-2	-	once	TRBV2
TGTGCCAGCAGCGTCCAGGGGGCGAACTCACCCCTCCACTTT	CASSVQGANSPLHF	TRBJ1-6	TRBD1	-	TRBV9
TGTGCCAGCGGTCGACTAGGGGGCATTAGAGAGCAGTACTTC	CASGRLGGIREQYF	TRBJ2-7	-	-	TRBV7-2
TGTGCCAGCAGCTTACAGGGGGCGGGTGGCAAAAACATTCAGTACTTC	CASSLQGAGGKNIQYF	TRBJ2-4	TRBD1	-	TRBV7-8
TGTGCCAGCAACCGGGACAGGGCAGCAGATACGCAGTATTTT	CASNRDRAADTQYF	TRBJ2-3	TRBD1	-	TRBV5-4
TGTGCCAGCAGTGAAGCCTACAGTATAGCCAAAAACATTCAGTACTTC	CASSEAYSIAKNIQYF	TRBJ2-4	-	-	TRBV6-1
TGTGCCAGCAGCTTACAGGGTTCAGCTAATGAAAAACTGTTTTTT	CASSLQGSANEKLFF	TRBJ1-4	-	-	TRBV5-6
TGTGCCAGCAGTTTCTGGGACAGGGCCTATGGCTACACCTTC	CASSFWDRAYGYTF	TRBJ1-2	TRBD1	-	TRBV28
TGCGCCAGCAGCCAACCCGGGACAGGGAGAAATTCACCCCTCCACTTT	CASSQPGTGRNSPLHF	TRBJ1-6	TRBD1	once	TRBV4-1
TGTGCCAGCAGCTTAGGATTGACAGCCAAGACTAATGAAAAACTGTTTTTT	CASSLGLTAKTNEKLFF	TRBJ1-4	-	-	TRBV7-6
TGTGCCAGCACCTTAGAGGCGGCAGCAAGTGGGTCTGAGCAGTTCTTC	CASTLEAAASGSEQFF	TRBJ2-1	-	-	TRBV5-8
TGTGCCAGCAGCCCCCTTGGACAGGGCTCGCCTCAGCCCCAGCATTTT	CASSPLGQGSPQPQHF	TRBJ1-5	TRBD1	medium-sized	TRBV4-2
TGTGCCAGTAACCCCTCGACAGGGTATAATTCACCCCTCCACTTT	CASNPSTGYNSPLHF	TRBJ1-6	TRBD1	few	TRBV19
TGTGCCAGCAGCCAAGACGTGAATCAGCCCCAGCATTTT	CASSQDVNQPQHF	TRBJ1-5	-	-	TRBV3-1/TRBV3-2
TGCGCCAGCAGCTTGGCTCTGGGCGCGGGAAACACCATATATTTT	CASSLALGAGNTIYF	TRBJ1-3	-	-	TRBV5-1
TGCAGCGTGACCCAAATAGGGGGCGGAGAGACCCAGTACTTC	CSVTQIGGGETQYF	TRBJ2-5	TRBD1	-	TRBV29-1
TGTGCCAGCAGCTTCCGGGGAGACATGAACACTGAAGCTTTCTTT	CASSFRGDMNTEAFF	TRBJ1-1	-	once	TRBV3-1/TRBV3-2
TGCGCCAGCAGCCCGGGACTAGCCGGCGAGACCCAGTACTTC	CASSPGLAGETQYF	TRBJ2-5	TRBD2	-	TRBV5-1
TGTGCCAGAGCTAAGGGACAGGACCCGAACCAAGAGACCCAGTACTTC	CARAKGQDPNQETQYF	TRBJ2-5	TRBD1	-	TRBV3-1/TRBV3-2
TGTGCCAGCAGCTGGGACAGCTACAATGAGCAGTTCTTC	CASSWDSYNEQFF	TRBJ2-1	TRBD1	-	TRBV5-5
TGTGCCAGCAGCTTCCGGACAGGGCGGAATAATTCACCCCTCCACTTT	CASSFRTGRNNSPLHF	TRBJ1-6	TRBD1	many	TRBV7-8
TGCGCCAGCGGCATAGGGGGACTAGGGTACACAGATACGCAGTATTTT	CASGIGGLGYTDTQYF	TRBJ2-3	TRBD2	-	TRBV5-1
TGTGCCAGCAGGACAGTTTCTAACTATGGCTACACCTTC	CASRTVSNYGYTF	TRBJ1-2	-	-	TRBV6-5
TGTGCCAGCTCACCAGCAGAGGGTAGCAATCAGCCCCAGCATTTT	CASSPAEGSNQPQHF	TRBJ1-5	-	-	TRBV18
TGTGCCACCAGCAGAGGCGGACAAGTGAGCTCCTACGAGCAGTACTTC	CATSRGGQVSSYEQYF	TRBJ2-7	-	-	TRBV15
TGTGCCAGCTCACTTACAGGGGTTCAGCCCCAGCATTTT	CASSLTGVQPQHF	TRBJ1-5	TRBD1	-	TRBV18
TGTGCCAGCAGTTCTAGGACAGGGAGATACGACTACGAGCAGTACTTC	CASSSRTGRYDYEQYF	TRBJ2-7	TRBD1	-	TRBV6-5
TGTGCCAGCACTGCCCCTCTAGGTAATCAAGGGACCCAGTACTTC	CASTAPLGNQGTQYF	TRBJ2-5	-	-	TRBV6-5
TGTGCCAGCAGCTTGGCCCTCGGTCGAGGGGGGGAGCTGTTTTTT	CASSLALGRGGELFF	TRBJ2-2	-	-	TRBV5-4
TGTGCCAGCAGTGATACGGGACTAGCTGACTCCTACAATGAGCAGTTCTTC	CASSDTGLADSYNEQFF	TRBJ2-1	TRBD2	-	TRBV6-1
TGTGCCAGCAGTCCCGAGGACAGGATAGCCGAGCAGTACTTC	CASSPEDRIAEQYF	TRBJ2-7	TRBD1	once	TRBV28
TGTGCCAGCAGTTTCCGGGGGGGTGGCACAGATACGCAGTATTTT	CASSFRGGGTDTQYF	TRBJ2-3	TRBD2	medium-sized	TRBV28
TGCAGCGCCCAGGGCCCTGAAGCTTTCTTT	CSAQGPEAFF	TRBJ1-1	-	-	TRBV29-1
TGTGCCAGCAGGGAAGGACAGGGATCCTCCTACGAGCAGTACTTC	CASREGQGSSYEQYF	TRBJ2-7	TRBD1	-	TRBV5-5
TGTGCTAGTGGTTTGGGAGGACAGGGGAAGGACCAATACTTC	CASGLGGQGKDQYF	TRBJ2-5	TRBD1	-	TRBV12-5
TGTGCCAGCAGAACCGGGACAGGGTTTAACGAGCAGTACTTC	CASRTGTGFNEQYF	TRBJ2-7	TRBD1	-	TRBV6-5
TGTGCCAGCACCCTCCGGACTAGCTCCTACGAGCAGTACTTC	CASTLRTSSYEQYF	TRBJ2-7	TRBD2	-	TRBV2